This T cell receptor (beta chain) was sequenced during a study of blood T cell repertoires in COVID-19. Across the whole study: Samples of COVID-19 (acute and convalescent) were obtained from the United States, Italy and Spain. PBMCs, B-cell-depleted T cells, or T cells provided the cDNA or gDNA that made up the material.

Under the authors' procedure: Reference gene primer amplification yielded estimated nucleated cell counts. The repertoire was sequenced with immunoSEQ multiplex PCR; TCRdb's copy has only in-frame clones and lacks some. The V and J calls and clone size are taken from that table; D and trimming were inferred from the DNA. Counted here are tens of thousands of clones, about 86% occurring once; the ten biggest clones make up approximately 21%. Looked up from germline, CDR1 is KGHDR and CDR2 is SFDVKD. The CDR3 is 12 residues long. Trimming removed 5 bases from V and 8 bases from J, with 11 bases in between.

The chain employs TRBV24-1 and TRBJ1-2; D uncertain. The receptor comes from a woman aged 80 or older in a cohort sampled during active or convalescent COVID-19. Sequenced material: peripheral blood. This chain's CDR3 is CATSGEVGGYTF. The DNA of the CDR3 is TGTGCCACCAGTGGGGAGGTAGGGGGCTACACCTTC.